The rows below give T cell receptor beta chains drawn from one sample of a study of post-analysis software for immune sequencing data. TCRdb re-derived calls from the PCR reads in MiXCR, one entry per CDR3 protein. This table holds about 760,000 distinct CDR3 sequences, roughly 30% found once. Sequencing used blood. These receptors were collected from a girl aged 5-17 years with multiple sclerosis. CDR3s include the opening cysteine and the closing phenylalanine or tryptophan. The D gene is left open where the match is weak. Rows may omit the clone size; those that give it use once, few, many or a size class.

>TRBV2|few|-|TRBJ2-1
CASSEYTLGYNEQFF
TGTGCCAGCAGTGAATACACCCTCGGGTACAATGAGCAGTTCTTC
>TRBV20-1|-|TRBD2|TRBJ2-1
CSALVAGVSNEQFF
TGCAGTGCTCTAGTGGCGGGAGTTAGTAATGAGCAGTTCTTC
>TRBV12-3/TRBV12-4|few|TRBD1|TRBJ2-5
CASTKWGQGMSETQYF
TGTGCCAGCACCAAATGGGGACAGGGGATGTCCGAGACCCAGTACTTC
>TRBV4-1|few|-|TRBJ2-7
CASSQSSSGDYEQYF
TGCGCCAGCAGCCAAAGCTCCTCAGGGGACTACGAGCAGTACTTC
>TRBV12-3/TRBV12-4|-|-|TRBJ2-3
CASRVSSVSTDTQYF
TGTGCCAGCAGAGTTTCTAGCGTTAGCACAGATACGCAGTATTTT
>TRBV28|few|-|TRBJ2-6
CASSPQGTGANVLTF
TGTGCCAGCAGTCCACAGGGAACTGGGGCCAACGTCCTGACTTTC
>TRBV6-4|-|TRBD2|TRBJ2-3
CASSRGGAEDAQYF
TGTGCCAGCAGTCGCGGGGGGGCTGAAGATGCGCAGTATTTT
>TRBV29-1|few|-|TRBJ2-1
CSADRSWSYNEQFF
TGCAGCGCTGACCGTTCTTGGTCCTACAATGAGCAGTTCTTC
>TRBV7-2|few|-|TRBJ2-1
CAGSVRQGQGLVREQFF
TGTGCCGGCAGCGTACGACAGGGCCAGGGACTAGTACGGGAGCAGTTCTTC
>TRBV7-2|-|-|TRBJ2-6
CASSSAGTGANVLTF
TGTGCCAGCAGCTCCGCGGGTACCGGGGCCAACGTCCTGACTTTC
>TRBV6-1|-|-|TRBJ2-7
CASSETPRYNEQYF
TGTGCCAGCAGTGAAACACCCCGTTATAACGAGCAGTACTTC
>TRBV5-1|few|-|TRBJ2-6
CASSTRQPSGANVRTF
TGCGCCAGCAGCACTAGACAGCCCTCTGGGGCCAACGTCCGGACTTTC
>TRBV29-1|many|-|TRBJ2-1
CSVVGSRSYNEQFF
TGCAGCGTTGTTGGCAGCCGCTCCTACAATGAGCAGTTCTTC
>TRBV6-6|-|-|TRBJ1-6
CASSYSGTPLHF
TGTGCCAGCAGTTACTCCGGAACACCCCTCCACTTT
>TRBV10-3|-|TRBD1|TRBJ1-2
CAISETGTGGPHGYTF
TGTGCCATCAGCGAAACCGGGACAGGTGGACCGCATGGCTACACCTTC
>TRBV12-3/TRBV12-4|-|TRBD1|TRBJ1-5
CASSFGTGDQPQHF
TGTGCCAGCAGTTTTGGGACAGGGGATCAGCCCCAGCATTTT
>TRBV11-2|few|TRBD1|TRBJ2-1
CASSSTGVRGLWDEQFF
TGTGCCAGCAGCTCTACCGGGGTCAGGGGGCTTTGGGATGAGCAGTTCTTC
>TRBV10-3|-|-|TRBJ1-1
CAISGPGQGMTEAFF
TGTGCCATCAGTGGGCCGGGCCAGGGTATGACTGAAGCTTTCTTT
>TRBV28|-|-|TRBJ2-7
CTSSGSPWDEQYF
TGTACCAGCTCAGGGTCGCCGTGGGACGAGCAGTACTTC
>TRBV29-1|-|-|TRBJ1-2
CSALGTKYGYTF
TGCAGCGCACTCGGGACTAAATATGGCTACACCTTC
>TRBV12-5|few|-|TRBJ2-2
CASGLVAGELFF
TGTGCTAGTGGTTTGGTGGCCGGGGAGCTGTTTTTT
>TRBV24-1|-|TRBD1|TRBJ2-5
CATSDHRTGMETQYF
TGTGCCACCAGTGACCATAGGACAGGGATGGAGACCCAGTACTTC
>TRBV7-2|-|TRBD2|TRBJ2-1
CASSFSRGGLGEQFF
TGTGCCAGCAGCTTCTCCCGGGGGGGGCTGGGTGAGCAGTTCTTC
>TRBV5-4|-|-|TRBJ2-6
CASSPSGYGANVLTF
TGTGCCAGCAGTCCCTCAGGGTACGGGGCCAACGTCCTGACTTTC
>TRBV7-9|-|-|TRBJ2-1
CASIRRTLDGGTAYNEQFF
TGTGCCAGCATTCGGCGGACCCTGGACGGTGGAACGGCCTACAATGAGCAGTTCTTC
>TRBV7-2|-|TRBD1|TRBJ2-7
CASSLRQGNYEQYF
TGTGCCAGCAGCTTAAGACAGGGTAACTACGAGCAGTACTTC
>TRBV7-9|few|TRBD1|TRBJ2-5
CASSSTRTGGAETQYF
TGTGCCAGCAGCTCGACCCGGACAGGGGGGGCAGAGACCCAGTACTTC
>TRBV24-1|few|-|TRBJ2-1
CATTQGPPYEQFF
TGTGCCACCACACAGGGACCACCCTATGAGCAGTTCTTC
>TRBV2|-|-|TRBJ2-5
CASRDSLIQETQYF
TGTGCCAGCAGGGATTCCCTCATCCAAGAGACCCAGTACTTC
>TRBV6-6|-|-|TRBJ1-1
CASSSGFVGAFF
TGTGCCAGCAGTTCCGGGTTCGTCGGAGCTTTCTTT
>TRBV29-1|few|-|TRBJ2-5
CSVVPPGRETQYF
TGCAGCGTTGTTCCCCCTGGTCGGGAGACCCAGTACTTC
>TRBV7-2|many|TRBD1|TRBJ2-4
CASSTGADIQYF
TGTGCCAGCAGCACAGGGGCGGACATTCAGTACTTC
>TRBV2|-|-|TRBJ2-1
CASETGPSSYNEQFF
TGTGCCAGCGAGACAGGCCCGAGCTCCTACAATGAGCAGTTCTTC
>TRBV20-1|few|-|TRBJ1-5
CSARDGSQPQHF
TGCAGTGCTAGAGACGGAAGTCAGCCCCAGCATTTT
>TRBV12-3/TRBV12-4|-|TRBD1|TRBJ2-3
CASSYSLGTGSTDTQYF
TGTGCCAGCAGTTACTCATTAGGGACAGGGAGTACAGATACGCAGTATTTT
>TRBV29-1|-|-|TRBJ2-2
CSVSPRGATGELFF
TGCAGCGTTAGTCCCCGGGGAGCCACCGGGGAGCTGTTTTTT
>TRBV7-2|many|-|TRBJ2-7
CASSLGQEPYEQYF
TGTGCCAGCAGCTTAGGACAGGAACCCTACGAGCAGTACTTC
>TRBV6-6|few|-|TRBJ2-1
CASSYPSLQIKNEQFF
TGTGCCAGCAGCTACCCATCGTTGCAAATAAAGAATGAGCAGTTCTTC
>TRBV2|-|-|TRBJ2-3
CATRRGPSTDTQYF
TGTGCCACCCGACGAGGGCCTAGCACAGATACGCAGTATTTT
>TRBV29-1|many|TRBD2|TRBJ2-1
CSVGPPTAGASSGRSYNEQFF
TGCAGCGTTGGACCCCCCACTGCGGGGGCGTCTAGCGGGAGGTCGTACAATGAGCAGTTCTTC
>TRBV9|few|-|TRBJ2-1
CASSVGGRYNEQFF
TGTGCCAGCAGCGTAGGGGGACGATACAATGAGCAGTTCTTC
>TRBV14|once|TRBD1|TRBJ1-1
CASSQSLQGYTEAFF
TGTGCCAGCAGCCAAAGTTTACAGGGGTACACTGAAGCTTTCTTT
>TRBV7-9|few|TRBD2|TRBJ2-7
CASSFYETSGTYEQYF
TGTGCCAGCAGCTTTTACGAGACTAGCGGCACCTACGAGCAGTACTTC
>TRBV7-2|-|-|TRBJ1-2
CAGRPGEDYGYTF
TGTGCCGGCAGACCTGGGGAGGACTATGGCTACACCTTC
>TRBV4-1|-|TRBD1|TRBJ1-2
CASSHPSTGSGYTF
TGCGCCAGCAGCCACCCCTCGACAGGGTCGGGCTACACCTTC
>TRBV28|-|-|TRBJ2-5
CASRLPLVGETQYF
TGTGCCAGCAGGTTACCCCTGGTGGGGGAGACCCAGTACTTC
>TRBV5-1|-|-|TRBJ2-3
CASNLETSTDTQYF
TGCGCCAGCAACTTGGAAACAAGCACAGATACGCAGTATTTT
>TRBV6-5|few|-|TRBJ2-1
CASSYSWAYNEQFF
TGTGCCAGCAGTTACTCTTGGGCCTACAATGAGCAGTTCTTC
>TRBV7-9|few|-|TRBJ2-5
CASLTPGRETQYF
TGTGCCAGCTTAACGCCGGGGAGGGAGACCCAGTACTTC
>TRBV14|-|-|TRBJ2-5
CASSQDVSGGTETQYF
TGTGCCAGCAGCCAAGATGTTTCCGGGGGAACGGAGACCCAGTACTTC
>TRBV9|few|-|TRBJ1-2
CASSLVPDSNYGYTF
TGTGCCAGCAGCCTAGTCCCGGACAGCAACTATGGCTACACCTTC
>TRBV7-2|-|-|TRBJ2-7
CASSLFAGGQQYEQYF
TGTGCCAGCAGCCTATTTGCCGGGGGGCAACAGTACGAGCAGTACTTC
>TRBV14|few|TRBD2|TRBJ2-1
CASSQHLGGLRNEQFF
TGTGCCAGCAGCCAACACCTGGGGGGGTTGAGGAATGAGCAGTTCTTC
>TRBV7-8|-|TRBD2|TRBJ2-1
CASSSYSGRAHEQFF
TGTGCCAGCAGCTCTTATAGCGGGAGGGCCCATGAGCAGTTCTTC
>TRBV20-1|-|-|TRBJ1-3
CSAPEEIGQLHSGNTIYF
TGCAGTGCCCCAGAAGAGATAGGACAGCTTCACTCTGGAAACACCATATATTTT
>TRBV24-1|few|-|TRBJ2-6
CATSDPTGRGANVLTF
TGTGCCACCAGTGATCCGACGGGAAGGGGGGCCAACGTCCTGACTTTC
>TRBV4-3|-|-|TRBJ2-3
CASSQDRGTPTDTQYF
TGCGCCAGCAGCCAAGACCGGGGGACCCCCACAGATACGCAGTATTTT